Listed below are T cell receptor beta chains from one sample, sequenced in a study of shared clonotypes between healthy human individuals. Profiled with immunoSEQ multiplex PCR; TCRdb holds only in-frame clones, not every one. The sample carries roughly 2.4 million clones, approximately 96% recorded once. The sample taken for sequencing was naive CD4+ T cells sorted from blood. These receptors were collected from a man aged 18 to 35 in good health. The conserved cysteine and the conserved F or W are not part of the CDR3 here. Fields, in order: CDR3 length, V gene, CDR3 protein.

12 TRBV28 ASGLQARLGSQH
11 TRBV28 ASSLGQGFEQY
14 TRBV6-1 ASSEATAGFAHEQY
12 TRBV4-3 ASSHGTLNTEAF
13 TRBV7-9 ASSRRGQSNEKLF
13 TRBV12-5 ASGRGLAFTGELF
13 TRBV6-1 ASRDRQGVHYGYT
10 TRBV10-3 AISESKYEQY
12 TRBV6-6 ASSHRTLVGGYT
12 TRBV11-2 ASSPGQRTDTQY
11 TRBV7-2 ASSLGRREKLF
13 TRBV25-1 ASSEFRGNGDEQF
13 TRBV6-1 ASSEFSLGQSGYT
13 TRBV30 AWRTPQWRSDTIY
14 TRBV6-5 ASSYSGLAGTYEQY
10 TRBV10-1 ASSPGSYGYT
14 TRBV5-6 ASSRPVRGGYNEQF
13 TRBV5-4 ASSLTGFNTGELF
13 TRBV9 ASSVSSGTYNEQF
12 TRBV6-5 ASNMGQGRNEQF
13 TRBV7-9 ASSLAGGASYEQY
11 TRBV14 ASSQETGREQY
12 TRBV6-1 ASSGQGHTDTQY
13 TRBV4-3 ASSQDLQAGTEAF
13 TRBV5-1 ASSPSNGQNTEAF
14 TRBV4-1 ASSQEQLSSGNTIY
12 TRBV9 ASSVGPSGGEQY
12 TRBV4-1 ASSAPRGYNEQF
12 TRBV9 ASTRSSGGGEQY
12 TRBV7-2 ASSSSGGALGQY
12 TRBV7-2 ASSLLYWGTEAF
9 TRBV2 ASRRENEQF
12 TRBV18 ASSENHSGNTIY
13 TRBV4-1 ASSQGQGYGQPQH
13 TRBV29-1 SVELLAGVQETQY
14 TRBV9 ASSVVASGGAYEQF
11 TRBV7-2 ASSWDIEYEQY
11 TRBV9 ASSVGEVETQY
12 TRBV7-2 ASSVGFLGSPLH
12 TRBV11-2 ASSLDREWYEQY
10 TRBV30 AWSAGGRTQH
9 TRBV20-1 SALNVYEQY
11 TRBV15 ATSRAGSGEQY
13 TRBV7-9 ASSLAAGLNTEAF
9 TRBV6-5 ASSEEGHAD
13 TRBV30 AWSRGDSSGNTIY
11 TRBV6-5 ASSRSSYNEQF
14 TRBV18 ASSPSSGYVNQPQH
11 TRBV7-2 ASSFLGGAAQY
15 TRBV4-3 ASSQGLSGSYSGELF
16 TRBV7-9 ASSPLAGAGGIRETQY
13 TRBV7-2 ASSPGTRTYNEQF
13 TRBV14 ASRRSGTNTGELF
10 TRBV11-2 ASGDSRETQY
11 TRBV2 ASSERGETVQY
16 TRBV4-1 ASSLEGASLRIRLEQY
13 TRBV7-2 ASSREPSSYNEQF
14 TRBV2 ASSEVRGVADTEAF
15 TRBV5-1 ASSLASGRSSYNEQF
9 TRBV20-1 SAKRAESYT